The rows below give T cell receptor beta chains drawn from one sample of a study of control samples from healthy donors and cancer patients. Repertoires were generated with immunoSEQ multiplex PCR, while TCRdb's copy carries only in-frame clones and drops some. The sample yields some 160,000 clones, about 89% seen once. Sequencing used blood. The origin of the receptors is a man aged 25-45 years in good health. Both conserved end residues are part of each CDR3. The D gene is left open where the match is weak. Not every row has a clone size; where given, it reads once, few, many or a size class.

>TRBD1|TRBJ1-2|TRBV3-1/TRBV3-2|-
TGTGCCAGCAGCCGGATGTCAGGGGGCTCCTATGGCTACACCTTC
CASSRMSGGSYGYTF
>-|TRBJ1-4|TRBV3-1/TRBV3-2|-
TGTGCCAGCAGCCAAGATCGGCAGGGCTCAAATGAAAAACTGTTTTTT
CASSQDRQGSNEKLFF
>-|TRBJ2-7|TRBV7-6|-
TGTGCCAGCAGCTTAGCGGCGTCTCCCTACGAGCAGTACTTC
CASSLAASPYEQYF
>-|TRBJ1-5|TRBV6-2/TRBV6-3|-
TGTGCCAGCAGTTACCAGAGCAATCAGCCCCAGCATTTT
CASSYQSNQPQHF
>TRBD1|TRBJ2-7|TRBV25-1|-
TGTGCCAGCAGTCAAGGACAGGGGTCCTACGAGCAGTACTTC
CASSQGQGSYEQYF
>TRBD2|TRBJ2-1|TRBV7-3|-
TGTGCCAGCAGCCGGAGCGGGGGACCCCCCAATGAGCAGTTCTTC
CASSRSGGPPNEQFF
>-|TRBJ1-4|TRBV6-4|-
TGTGCCAGCAGTGACCACAGGGAAGGAAAGGAAAAACTGTTTTTT
CASSDHREGKEKLFF
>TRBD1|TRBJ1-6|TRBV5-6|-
TGTGCCAGCAGCCTGGACCTGGGACAGGGGACGGATTCACCCCTCCACTTT
CASSLDLGQGTDSPLHF
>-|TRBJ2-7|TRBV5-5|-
TGTGCCAGCAGCTTGGAGGTACAGGAATCCTACGAGCAGTACTTC
CASSLEVQESYEQYF
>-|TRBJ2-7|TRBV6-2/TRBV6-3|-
TGTGCCAGCAGTAACCGGGACTCGGTCGGGCAGTACTTC
CASSNRDSVGQYF
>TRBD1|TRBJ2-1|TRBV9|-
TGTGCCAGCAGCGCCACTTCCGGGACAGGGTACAATGAGCAGTTCTTC
CASSATSGTGYNEQFF
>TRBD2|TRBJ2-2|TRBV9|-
TGTGCCAGCAGCGTCGGTCGGGGGGGCACCGGGGAGCTGTTTTTT
CASSVGRGGTGELFF
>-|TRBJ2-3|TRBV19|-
TGTGCCAGTAGTATCGCGGCAGATACGCAGTATTTT
CASSIAADTQYF
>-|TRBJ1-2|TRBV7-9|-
TGTGCCAGCAGCTTAGAGCCGGACCGGGGTGGCTACACCTTC
CASSLEPDRGGYTF
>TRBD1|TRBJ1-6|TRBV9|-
TGTGCCAGCAGCGCCCGGGACAGGGGTAATTCACCCCTCCACTTT
CASSARDRGNSPLHF
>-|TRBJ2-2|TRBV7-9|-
TGTGCCAGCAGCTCCCTCAAGGGAAAGGCCGGGGAGCTGTTTTTT
CASSSLKGKAGELFF
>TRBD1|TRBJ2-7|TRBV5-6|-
TGTGCCAGCAGCGGCACCGGGACAGGGCAGTACGAGCAGTACTTC
CASSGTGTGQYEQYF
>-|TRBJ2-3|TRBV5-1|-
TGCGCCAGCAGCGAGGGAGATAGCACAGATACGCAGTATTTT
CASSEGDSTDTQYF
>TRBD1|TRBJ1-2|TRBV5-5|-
TGTGCCAGCAGCTTGGCCGGGACAGGGTATGGCTACACCTTC
CASSLAGTGYGYTF
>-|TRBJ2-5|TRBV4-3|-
TGCGCCAGCAGCCAAGATCGGCTAGCGAAAGAGACCCAGTACTTC
CASSQDRLAKETQYF
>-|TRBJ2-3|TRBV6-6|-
TGTGCCGCCCAGCGGACGAGGGGGACTAGCACAGATACGCAGTATTTT
CAAQRTRGTSTDTQYF
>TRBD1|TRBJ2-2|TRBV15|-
TGTGCCACCAGCGGTAGACAGGGTCTGCGAACCACCGGGGAGCTGTTTTTT
CATSGRQGLRTTGELFF
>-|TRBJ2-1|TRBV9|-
TGTGCCAGCAGCGGTAGCGGTAACTCCTACAATGAGCAGTTCTTC
CASSGSGNSYNEQFF
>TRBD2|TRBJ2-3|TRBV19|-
TGTGCCAGTAGTTCCAGACTAGCGGGAGGGCCCCCAGATACGCAGTATTTT
CASSSRLAGGPPDTQYF
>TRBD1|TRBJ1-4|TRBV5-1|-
TGCGCCAGCAGCTCCTGGGGAGGGGGCATGGGTAATGAAAAACTGTTTTTT
CASSSWGGGMGNEKLFF
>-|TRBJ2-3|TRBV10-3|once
TGTGCCGCTCTAGATGCAGATACGCAGTATTTT
CAALDADTQYF
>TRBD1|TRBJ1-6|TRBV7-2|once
TGTGCCAGCAGGACGATTACAGGGGTAAATTCACCCCTCCACTTT
CASRTITGVNSPLHF
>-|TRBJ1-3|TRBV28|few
TGTGCCAGCAGTCCTGACAGCTCTGGAAACACCATATATTTT
CASSPDSSGNTIYF
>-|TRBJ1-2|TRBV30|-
TGTGCCTGGAGCAATGGGAACCATGGCTACACCTTC
CAWSNGNHGYTF
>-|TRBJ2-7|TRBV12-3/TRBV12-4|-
TGTGCCAGCAGTTTAGCGGGGGGCTACGAGCAGTACTTC
CASSLAGGYEQYF
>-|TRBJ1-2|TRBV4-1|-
TGCGCCAGCAGAAGCAACACCGACTATGGCTACACCTTC
CASRSNTDYGYTF
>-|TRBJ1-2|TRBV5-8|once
TGTGCCAGCAGCTTGGTCTACCAGGGAGTCTATGGCTACACCTTC
CASSLVYQGVYGYTF
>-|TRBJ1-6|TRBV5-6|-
TGTGCCAGCAGCTTAATGACTCAGCATAATTCACCCCTCCACTTT
CASSLMTQHNSPLHF
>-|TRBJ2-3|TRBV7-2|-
TGTGCCAGCAGCTCGCAGCTTGATGACGGGCTAGCGTCCGTCACGCAGTATTTT
CASSSQLDDGLASVTQYF
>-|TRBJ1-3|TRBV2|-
TGTGCCAGCAGTGGTTGGCCCGGAAACACCATATATTTT
CASSGWPGNTIYF
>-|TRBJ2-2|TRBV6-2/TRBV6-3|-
TGTGCCAGCAGTTACCCGATCTTGGGCGCGCCAAACACCGGGGAGCTGTTTTTT
CASSYPILGAPNTGELFF
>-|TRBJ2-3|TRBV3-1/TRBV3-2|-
TGTGCCAGCAGCCTCCGTACAGATACGCAGTATTTT
CASSLRTDTQYF
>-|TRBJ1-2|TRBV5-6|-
TGTGCCAGCAGCCCCCCAGGGGACCACTATGGCTACACCTTC
CASSPPGDHYGYTF
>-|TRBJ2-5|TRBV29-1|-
TGCAGCGTTGAAGAGGGGCCAGGGGAGACCCAGTACTTC
CSVEEGPGETQYF
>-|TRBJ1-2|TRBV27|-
TGTGCCAGCAGTCTCGCGGGGGTTGGAGCCTATGGCTACACCTTC
CASSLAGVGAYGYTF
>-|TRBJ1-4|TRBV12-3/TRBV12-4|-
TGTGCCAGCAGCTCACAACTGGGAGAAAAACTGTTTTTT
CASSSQLGEKLFF